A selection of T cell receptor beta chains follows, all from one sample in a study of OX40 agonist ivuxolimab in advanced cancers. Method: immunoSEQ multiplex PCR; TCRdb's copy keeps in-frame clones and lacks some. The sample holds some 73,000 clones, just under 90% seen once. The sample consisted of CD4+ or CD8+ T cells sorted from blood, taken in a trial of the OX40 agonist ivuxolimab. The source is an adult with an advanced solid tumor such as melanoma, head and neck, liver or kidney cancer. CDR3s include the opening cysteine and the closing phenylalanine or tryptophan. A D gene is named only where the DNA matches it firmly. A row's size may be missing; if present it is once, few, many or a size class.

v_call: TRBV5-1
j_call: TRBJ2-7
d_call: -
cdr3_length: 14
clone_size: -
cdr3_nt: TGCGCCAGCAGCTCCTCGACAGGTGTAGCCGAGCAGTACTTC
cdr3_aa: CASSSSTGVAEQYF

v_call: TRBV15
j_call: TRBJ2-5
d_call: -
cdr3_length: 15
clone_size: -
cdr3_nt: TGTGCCACCAGCCGTCCCTTAGGGGGACGGGAGACCCAGTACTTC
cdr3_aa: CATSRPLGGRETQYF

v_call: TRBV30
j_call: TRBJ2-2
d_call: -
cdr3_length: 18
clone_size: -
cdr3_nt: TGTGCCTGGAGTGGAGTTACGGCTGTCTACCGTAACACCGGGGAGCTGTTTTTT
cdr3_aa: CAWSGVTAVYRNTGELFF

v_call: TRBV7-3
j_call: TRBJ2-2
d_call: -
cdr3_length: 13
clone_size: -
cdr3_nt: TGTGCCAGCAGCTTAAATAAGATCGGGGAGCTGTTTTTT
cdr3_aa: CASSLNKIGELFF

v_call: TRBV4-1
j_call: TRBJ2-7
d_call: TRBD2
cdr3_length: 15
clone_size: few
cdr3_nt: TGCGCCAGCAGCCTCGGACTAGCATACTCCTACGAGCAGTACTTC
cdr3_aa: CASSLGLAYSYEQYF

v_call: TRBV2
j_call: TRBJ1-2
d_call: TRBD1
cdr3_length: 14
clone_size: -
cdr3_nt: TGTGCCAGCAGTACAAGACAGGGGGCGTATGGCTACACCTTC
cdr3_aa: CASSTRQGAYGYTF

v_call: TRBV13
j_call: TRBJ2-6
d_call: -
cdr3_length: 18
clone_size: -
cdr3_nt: TGTGCCAGCAGCGGATACAGGGGAGGCTTCCCTGGGGCCAACGTCCTGACTTTC
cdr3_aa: CASSGYRGGFPGANVLTF

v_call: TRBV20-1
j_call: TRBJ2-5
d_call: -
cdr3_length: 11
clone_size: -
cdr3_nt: TGCAGTGCTAGAGATGTGGAGACCCAGTACTTC
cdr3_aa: CSARDVETQYF

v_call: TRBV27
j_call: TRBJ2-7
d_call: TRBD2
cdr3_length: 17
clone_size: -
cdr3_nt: TGTGCCAGCAGTCTCACTCCAATGCTAGCGGGAGTTCGCGAGCAGTACTTC
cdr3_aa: CASSLTPMLAGVREQYF

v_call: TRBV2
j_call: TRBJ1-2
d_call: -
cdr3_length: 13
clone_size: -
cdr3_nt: TGTGCCAGCAGTGCTACGGCGGGCTATGGCTACACCTTC
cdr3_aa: CASSATAGYGYTF

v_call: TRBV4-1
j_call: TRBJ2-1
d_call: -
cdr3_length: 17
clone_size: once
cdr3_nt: TGCGCCAGCAGCCAAGACATTAGCGTGGGGTTTACAAATGAGCAGTTCTTC
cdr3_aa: CASSQDISVGFTNEQFF

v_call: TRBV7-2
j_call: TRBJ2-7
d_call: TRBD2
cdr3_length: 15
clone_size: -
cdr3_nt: TGTGCCAGCAGCAGAGAAGCGGGAGAATTGTACGAGCAGTACTTC
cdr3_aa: CASSREAGELYEQYF

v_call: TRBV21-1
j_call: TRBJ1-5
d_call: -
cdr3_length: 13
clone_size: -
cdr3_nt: TGTGCCAGCAGCAACTGGGGCAATCAGCCCCAGCATTTT
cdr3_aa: CASSNWGNQPQHF

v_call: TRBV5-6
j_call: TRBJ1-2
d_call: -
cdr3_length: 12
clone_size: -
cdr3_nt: TGTGCCAGCAGCTCTCGTCCTAGTGGCTACACCTTC
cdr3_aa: CASSSRPSGYTF

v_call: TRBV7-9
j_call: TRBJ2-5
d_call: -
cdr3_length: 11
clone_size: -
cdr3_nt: TGTGCCAGCAGCTTTGGAGAGACCCAGTACTTC
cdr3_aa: CASSFGETQYF

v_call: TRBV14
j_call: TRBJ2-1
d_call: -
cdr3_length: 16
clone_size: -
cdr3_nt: TGTGCCAGCAGCCAAGATCAAGGGACCAACATGAATGAGCAGTTCTTC
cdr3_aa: CASSQDQGTNMNEQFF

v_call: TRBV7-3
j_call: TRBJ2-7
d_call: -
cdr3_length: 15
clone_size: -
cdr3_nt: TGTGCCAGCAGCCCACTTGAGCCGGCCTCCTACGAGCAGTACTTC
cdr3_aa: CASSPLEPASYEQYF

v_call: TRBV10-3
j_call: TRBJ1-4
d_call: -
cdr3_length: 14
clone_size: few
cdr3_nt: TGTGCCATCAGGCGCGGGCTTGATAATGAAAAACTGTTTTTT
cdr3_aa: CAIRRGLDNEKLFF

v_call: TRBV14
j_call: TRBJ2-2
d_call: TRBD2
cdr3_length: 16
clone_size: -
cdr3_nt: TGTGCCAGCAGCCCGCGACTAGCGGGAAGCCCCGGGGAGCTGTTTTTT
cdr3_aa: CASSPRLAGSPGELFF

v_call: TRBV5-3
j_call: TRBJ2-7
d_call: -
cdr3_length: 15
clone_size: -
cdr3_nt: TGTGCCAGAAGCTTGGGAACAGGGAGCTCCTACGAGCAGTACTTC
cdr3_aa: CARSLGTGSSYEQYF

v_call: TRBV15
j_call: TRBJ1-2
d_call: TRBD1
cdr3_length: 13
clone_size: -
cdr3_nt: TGTGCCACCAGCAGAGGGACAGGGGAAGGCTACACCTTC
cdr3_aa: CATSRGTGEGYTF

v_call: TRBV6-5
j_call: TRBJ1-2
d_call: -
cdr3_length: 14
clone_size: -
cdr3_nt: TGTGCCAGCAGTTGGAGCCCCGGAGCGTATGGCTACACCTTC
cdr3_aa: CASSWSPGAYGYTF

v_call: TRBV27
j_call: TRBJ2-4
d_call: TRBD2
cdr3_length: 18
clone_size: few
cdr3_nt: TGTGCCAGCAGTGGGTTGATAGCGGGAGGGATAGCCAAAAACATTCAGTACTTC
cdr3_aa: CASSGLIAGGIAKNIQYF

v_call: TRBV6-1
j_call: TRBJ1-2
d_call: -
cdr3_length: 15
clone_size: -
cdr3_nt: TGTGCCAGCAGTGAATCCTGGGGTGCTAACTATGGCTACACCTTC
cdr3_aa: CASSESWGANYGYTF

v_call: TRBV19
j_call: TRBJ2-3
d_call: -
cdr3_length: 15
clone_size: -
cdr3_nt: TGTGCCAGTAGTTCCAGGGGGAGGCAATCAGATACGCAGTATTTT
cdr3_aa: CASSSRGRQSDTQYF

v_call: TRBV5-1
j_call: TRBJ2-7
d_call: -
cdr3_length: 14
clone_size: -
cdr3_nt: TGCGCCAGCAGCTTGTGGGGGGTCTCCTACGAGCAGTACTTC
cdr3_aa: CASSLWGVSYEQYF

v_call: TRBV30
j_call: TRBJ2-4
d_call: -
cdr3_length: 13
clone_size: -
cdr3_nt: TGTGCCTGGAGTGGTTCGCCCAAAAACATTCAGTACTTC
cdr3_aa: CAWSGSPKNIQYF

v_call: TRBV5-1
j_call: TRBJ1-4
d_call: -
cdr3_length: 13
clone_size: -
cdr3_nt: TGCGCCAGCAGGAGGGGCAGCGGTGAAAAACTGTTTTTT
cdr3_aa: CASRRGSGEKLFF

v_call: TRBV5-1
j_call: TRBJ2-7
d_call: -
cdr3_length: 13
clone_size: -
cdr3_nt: TGCGCCAGCAGCTTGAACCGGGATCTCGAGCAGTACTTC
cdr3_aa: CASSLNRDLEQYF

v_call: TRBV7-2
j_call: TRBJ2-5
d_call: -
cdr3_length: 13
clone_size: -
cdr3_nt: TGTGCCAGCAGCTTACTTTCAGGGGAGACCCAGTACTTC
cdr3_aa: CASSLLSGETQYF

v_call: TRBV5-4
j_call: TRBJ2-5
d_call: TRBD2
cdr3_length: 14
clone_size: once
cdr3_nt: TGTGCCAGCAGCCCCCTAGCGGGACGAGAGACCCAGTACTTC
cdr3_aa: CASSPLAGRETQYF

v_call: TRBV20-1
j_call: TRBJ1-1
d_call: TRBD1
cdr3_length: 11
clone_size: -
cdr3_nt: TGCAGTGCTGACAGGGCTACTGAAGCTTTCTTT
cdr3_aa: CSADRATEAFF

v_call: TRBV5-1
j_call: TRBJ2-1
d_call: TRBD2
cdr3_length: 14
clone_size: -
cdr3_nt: TGCGCCAGCAGCCCAGACCCGACTAGCGTTGAGCAGTTCTTC
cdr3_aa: CASSPDPTSVEQFF

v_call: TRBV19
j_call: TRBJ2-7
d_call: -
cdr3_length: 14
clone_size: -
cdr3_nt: TGTGCCAGTAGTACTACAGGGAGCTCCTACGAGCAGTACTTC
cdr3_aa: CASSTTGSSYEQYF

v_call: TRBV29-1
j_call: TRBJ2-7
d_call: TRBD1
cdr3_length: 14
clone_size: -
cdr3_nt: TGCAGCGTCGGGGACAGGGGGCCTCCCTACGAGCAGTACTTC
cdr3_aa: CSVGDRGPPYEQYF

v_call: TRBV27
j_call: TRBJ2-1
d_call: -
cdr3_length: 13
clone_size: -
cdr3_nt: TGTGCCAGCAGTCTCCCCGGGGTTAGTGAGCAGTTCTTC
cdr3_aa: CASSLPGVSEQFF

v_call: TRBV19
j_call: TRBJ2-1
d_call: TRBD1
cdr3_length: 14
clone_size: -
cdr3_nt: TGTGCCAGTAGTTGGGACAGGGGTACCCTTGAGCAGTTCTTC
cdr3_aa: CASSWDRGTLEQFF

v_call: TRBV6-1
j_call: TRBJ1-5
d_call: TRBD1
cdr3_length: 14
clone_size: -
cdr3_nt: TGTGCCAGCAGATCGATCCGGGACAGGGAGCCCCAGCATTTT
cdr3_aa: CASRSIRDREPQHF

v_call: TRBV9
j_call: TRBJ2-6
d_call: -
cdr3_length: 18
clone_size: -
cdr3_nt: TGTGCCAGCAGCGCCAGGGGTTATTGGGATTCTGGGGCCAACGTCCTGACTTTC
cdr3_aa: CASSARGYWDSGANVLTF

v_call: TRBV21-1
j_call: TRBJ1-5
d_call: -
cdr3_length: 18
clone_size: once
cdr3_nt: TGTGCCAGCAGCAAAATGGTGGGGGGGGCTCGGAGCAATCAGCCCCAGCATTTT
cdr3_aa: CASSKMVGGARSNQPQHF

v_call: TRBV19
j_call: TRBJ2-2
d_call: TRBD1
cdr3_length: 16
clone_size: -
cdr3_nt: TGTGCCAGTAGTACCCCTTGGGGGCAGGGGGCTTCGGAGCTGTTTTTT
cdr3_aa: CASSTPWGQGASELFF

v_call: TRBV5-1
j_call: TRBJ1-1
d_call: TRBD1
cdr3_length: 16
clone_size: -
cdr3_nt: TGCGCCAGCAGCCCGGGGACAGGGGTGGCCGACACTGAAGCTTTCTTT
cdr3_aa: CASSPGTGVADTEAFF

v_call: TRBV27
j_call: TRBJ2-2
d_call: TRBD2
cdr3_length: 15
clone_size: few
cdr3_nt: TGTGCCAGCAGTTCCAGCGGGATGGTAACCGGGGAGCTGTTTTTT
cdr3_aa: CASSSSGMVTGELFF

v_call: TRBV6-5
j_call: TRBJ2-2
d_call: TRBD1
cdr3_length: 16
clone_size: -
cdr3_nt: TGTGCCAGCAGTTACCTCAGGGGGCAGGGAACCGGGGAGCTGTTTTTT
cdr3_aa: CASSYLRGQGTGELFF

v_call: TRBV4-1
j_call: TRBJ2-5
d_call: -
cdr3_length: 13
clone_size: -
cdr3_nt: TGCGCCACTTCGCGAGGGACTGGGGAGACCCAGTACTTC
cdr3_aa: CATSRGTGETQYF